This is a list of T cell receptor beta chains from one sample in a study of cytotoxic CD8 clonotypes in ibrutinib-treated CLL. Some clones are missing from TCRdb's copy, which holds only in-frame ones; the method was immunoSEQ multiplex PCR. The table has some 84,000 clones, around 84% seen once. This specimen was PBMCs, taken before ibrutinib treatment. The source of these receptors is a human donor with chronic lymphocytic leukemia. Both conserved end residues are part of each CDR3. D genes are given only for firm matches. Not all rows give a size; the values are once, few, many and, for expanded clones, a class.

v_gene	abundance	j_gene	d_gene	CDR3aa	CDR3nt
TRBV11-2	.	TRBJ2-6	.	CASSLVGGSGANVLTF	TGTGCCAGCAGCTTAGTGGGTGGATCTGGGGCCAACGTCCTGACTTTC
TRBV7-2	.	TRBJ2-6	.	CASKRPQGSSGANVLTF	TGTGCCAGCAAGAGGCCACAGGGAAGCTCTGGGGCCAACGTCCTGACTTTC
TRBV7-3	.	TRBJ2-7	.	CASSLRPGPPPYEQYF	TGTGCCAGCAGCTTAAGGCCCGGGCCTCCCCCCTACGAGCAGTACTTC
TRBV28	.	TRBJ2-3	.	CASSYGSTDTQYF	TGTGCCAGCAGTTACGGATCAACAGATACGCAGTATTTT
TRBV7-2	.	TRBJ1-1	.	CASSRARDFFVMNTEAFF	TGTGCCAGCAGCCGAGCTCGGGACTTTTTTGTTATGAACACTGAAGCTTTCTTT
TRBV9	once	TRBJ2-2	TRBD1	CASSVASGQGVTGELFF	TGTGCCAGCAGCGTAGCTTCGGGACAGGGGGTCACCGGGGAGCTGTTTTTT
TRBV5-1	.	TRBJ2-1	.	CASSLNSWSRNEQFF	TGCGCCAGCAGCTTGAATAGCTGGTCCCGCAATGAGCAGTTCTTC
TRBV19	.	TRBJ2-6	.	CASIQTSGANVLTF	TGTGCCAGTATACAAACCTCTGGGGCCAACGTCCTGACTTTC
TRBV5-1	.	TRBJ2-2	TRBD2	CASSALTSGVTGELFF	TGCGCCAGCAGCGCCTTGACTAGCGGGGTCACCGGGGAGCTGTTTTTT
TRBV27	.	TRBJ2-5	.	CASSPDPIQGQYF	TGTGCCAGCAGTCCGGACCCTATACAGGGCCAGTACTTC
TRBV5-4	once	TRBJ2-7	.	CASSSPLSPEQYF	TGTGCCAGCAGCTCCCCCTTAAGTCCCGAGCAGTACTTC
TRBV18	.	TRBJ1-4	.	CASSPLPIRDGEKLFF	TGTGCCAGCTCACCACTTCCCATCAGGGACGGTGAAAAACTGTTTTTT
TRBV18	.	TRBJ2-5	.	CASKKQETQYF	TGTGCCAGCAAGAAGCAAGAGACCCAGTACTTC
TRBV27	.	TRBJ1-5	.	CASSLVKGDGQPQHF	TGTGCCAGCAGTTTAGTAAAGGGGGACGGTCAGCCCCAGCATTTT
TRBV4-1	.	TRBJ1-2	.	CASSQEGRTYYGYTF	TGCGCCAGCAGCCAAGAAGGCAGGACGTACTATGGCTACACCTTC
TRBV19	few	TRBJ1-3	.	CASSIIASSGNTIYF	TGTGCCAGTAGTATAATAGCCAGCTCTGGAAACACCATATATTTT
TRBV29-1	.	TRBJ2-1	TRBD2	CSVAATSVTYNEQFF	TGCAGCGTTGCGGCCACTAGCGTGACTTACAATGAGCAGTTCTTC
TRBV19	.	TRBJ1-3	.	CASGRTPGNTIYF	TGTGCCAGTGGACGGACACCTGGAAACACCATATATTTT
TRBV2	once	TRBJ1-4	.	CASSFSGGGGEKLFF	TGTGCCAGCAGTTTCAGTGGGGGAGGGGGTGAAAAACTGTTTTTT
TRBV7-8	.	TRBJ1-1	.	CASSFQGRNTEAFF	TGTGCCAGCAGCTTCCAGGGTAGGAACACTGAAGCTTTCTTT
TRBV21-1	.	TRBJ2-3	.	CASSKGPPGGTDTQYF	TGTGCCAGCAGCAAAGGGCCCCCCGGGGGCACAGATACGCAGTATTTT
TRBV7-2	.	TRBJ2-3	.	CASSPGAPVLTDTQYF	TGTGCCAGCAGCCCCGGGGCACCCGTCCTCACAGATACGCAGTATTTT
TRBV4-1	medium-sized	TRBJ1-1	.	CASSQDSWLTEAFF	TGCGCCAGCAGCCAAGATTCCTGGCTGACTGAAGCTTTCTTT
TRBV4-3	.	TRBJ2-5	.	CASSQGDTYQETQYF	TGCGCCAGCAGCCAAGGGGACACGTACCAAGAGACCCAGTACTTC
TRBV7-3	.	TRBJ2-1	.	CASSSTGPGGNEQFF	TGTGCCAGCAGCTCGACAGGACCCGGCGGGAATGAGCAGTTCTTC
TRBV30	once	TRBJ2-5	.	CAWSVGQETQYF	TGTGCCTGGAGTGTAGGGCAGGAGACCCAGTACTTC
TRBV9	few	TRBJ1-5	.	CASGFGNQPQHF	TGTGCCAGCGGGTTCGGCAATCAGCCCCAGCATTTT
TRBV9	once	TRBJ2-1	TRBD2	CASSVELAGGGNEQFF	TGTGCCAGCAGCGTAGAACTAGCGGGAGGCGGCAATGAGCAGTTCTTC
TRBV7-9	.	TRBJ2-7	.	CASTLAGTVEQYF	TGTGCCAGCACCCTAGCTGGGACGGTCGAGCAGTACTTC
TRBV27	once	TRBJ1-2	TRBD1	CASSVQSDRDMYYGYTF	TGTGCCAGCAGTGTGCAGTCGGACAGGGATATGTACTATGGCTACACCTTC
TRBV6-6	.	TRBJ1-5	.	CASSLNEGQPQHF	TGTGCCAGCAGTCTGAATGAGGGGCAGCCCCAGCATTTT
TRBV19	.	TRBJ1-1	.	CATQPGAGRGTEAFF	TGTGCCACCCAACCGGGGGCAGGGCGAGGGACTGAAGCTTTCTTT
TRBV7-2	.	TRBJ1-2	TRBD1	CASSLGTGPFYGYTF	TGTGCCAGCAGCCTAGGGACAGGGCCTTTCTATGGCTACACCTTC
TRBV7-9	.	TRBJ1-3	.	CASSLGGRGSGNTIYF	TGTGCCAGCAGCTTAGGCGGCAGAGGCTCTGGAAACACCATATATTTT
TRBV6-5	.	TRBJ1-1	TRBD1	CASSPYRGGAFF	TGTGCCAGCAGCCCATACAGGGGGGGAGCTTTCTTT
TRBV6-5	few	TRBJ1-2	.	CASSYSKGFDYGYTF	TGTGCCAGCAGTTACTCGAAAGGTTTCGACTATGGCTACACCTTC
TRBV7-9	.	TRBJ2-5	.	CASSPSQETQYF	TGTGCCAGCAGCCCGTCCCAAGAGACCCAGTACTTC
TRBV5-4	few	TRBJ2-3	TRBD2	CASSAGLAGADTQYF	TGTGCCAGCAGCGCGGGACTAGCGGGAGCAGATACGCAGTATTTT
TRBV7-9	.	TRBJ1-1	.	CASSLYQGSYTEAFF	TGTGCCAGCAGCTTATATCAGGGAAGTTACACTGAAGCTTTCTTT
TRBV2	.	TRBJ2-7	.	CASRPRFITENYEQYF	TGTGCCAGCAGACCTCGATTCATCACAGAAAACTACGAGCAGTACTTC
TRBV5-1	.	TRBJ2-1	.	CASSGTGTFESDEQFF	TGCGCCAGCAGCGGCACCGGGACCTTTGAGTCCGATGAGCAGTTCTTC
TRBV5-1	.	TRBJ2-4	.	CASSPEQGGSRYF	TGCGCCAGCAGCCCCGAACAGGGGGGGTCTCGGTACTTC
TRBV20-1	.	TRBJ1-2	.	CSASRGVHTF	TGCAGTGCTAGTCGGGGGGTCCACACCTTC
TRBV6-1	.	TRBJ1-4	TRBD1	CASSPSGGPGKLFF	TGTGCCAGCAGCCCTTCAGGGGGCCCTGGAAAACTGTTTTTT
TRBV4-1	.	TRBJ1-3	.	CASSQQQQGSGNTIYF	TGCGCCAGCAGCCAGCAACAACAGGGTTCTGGAAACACCATATATTTT
TRBV28	.	TRBJ1-1	TRBD1	CASKVGTGRFFEAFF	TGTGCCAGCAAGGTGGGGACAGGGCGATTCTTTGAAGCTTTCTTT